This TCR beta chain appears in the sequencing data of a study of CD8 T cells in ankylosing spondylitis. Study results and caveats: What appeared characteristic of ankylosing spondylitis blood was a TCR beta motif of several highly homologous variants. There was reportedly significant enrichment of clones that were disease-linked in matched ankylosing spondylitis synovial fluid.

Germline CDR1 is SGHRS and CDR2 is YFSETQ. The CDR3 runs 14 residues. The ends lost 0 bases at V and 7 bases at J; junction bases unmatched: 1. This clonotype showed up many times. The antigen is unknown. It was by quantitative 5'-RACE with molecular barcodes that TCR beta libraries were made. TCRdb processed the 5' RACE reads anew with MiXCR; each CDR3 protein has one entry. The sample includes 150,000 to 200,000 distinct CDR3 sequences, approximately 10% of them seen just once. The sequence derives from a male donor with ankylosing spondylitis or in good health (not recorded which). The material sequenced was blood, either unsorted or a sorted T cell fraction (not recorded which). The rearrangement uses TRBV5-1 and TRBJ2-2, with 9 nucleotides matching TRBD1. This CDR3 reads CASSLDRGLGELFF. The CDR3 region has the DNA TGCGCCAGCAGCTTGGACAGGGGGCTCGGGGAGCTGTTTTTT.